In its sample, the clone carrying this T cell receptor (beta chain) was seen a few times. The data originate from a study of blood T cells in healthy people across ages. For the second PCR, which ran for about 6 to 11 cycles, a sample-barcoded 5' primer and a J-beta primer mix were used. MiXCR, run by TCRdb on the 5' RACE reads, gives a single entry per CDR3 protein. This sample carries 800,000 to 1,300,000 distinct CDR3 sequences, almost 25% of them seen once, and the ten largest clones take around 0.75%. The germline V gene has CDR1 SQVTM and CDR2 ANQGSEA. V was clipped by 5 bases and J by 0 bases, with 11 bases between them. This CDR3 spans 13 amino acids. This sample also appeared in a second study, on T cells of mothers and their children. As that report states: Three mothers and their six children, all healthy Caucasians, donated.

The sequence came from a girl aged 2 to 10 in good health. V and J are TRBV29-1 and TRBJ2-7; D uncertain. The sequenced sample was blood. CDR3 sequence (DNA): TGCAGCGTTCTTTGGACGAACTCCTACGAGCAGTACTTC. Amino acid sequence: CSVLWTNSYEQYF.